This T cell receptor beta chain was sequenced in a study of CD8+CD57+ T cells in acquired aplastic anemia. For the study at large: DNA per sorted CD4+ or CD8+ sample ranged roughly 0.19 to 30 ug, averaging around 3.2 ug.

CDR3 and TCR beta VDJ profiling relied on a genomic DNA template. A single record per CDR3 protein comes from TCRdb applying MiXCR to the reads. The sample has some 280,000 distinct CDR3 sequences; roughly half are singletons. This clonotype has a single count. The CDR3 totals 13 residues. J gave up 4 bases and V 6 bases, and 5 bases lay outside the gene matches. From germline, CDR1 is SGHVS and CDR2 FNYEAQ. The V and J genes are TRBV7-6 and TRBJ1-2, with 7 nucleotides matching TRBD1. The TCR was taken from a human donor with severe aplastic anemia or a healthy control (not recorded which). Sequenced input: sorted CD4+, CD8+, or CD8+CD57+ T cells (not recorded which) from PBMCs. The CDR3 DNA follows: TGTGCCAGCAGTACAGGGGCAGTCTATGGCTACACCTTC. Translating it yields CASSTGAVYGYTF.